The T cell receptor (beta chain) under discussion was sequenced for a study of early T cells in non-severe SARS-CoV-2 infection. Germline loops: CDR1 SGHTA, CDR2 FQGNSA. CDR3 length: 13 residues. This clonotype was recorded at least ten times. At one end, the junction sequence differs from germline, possibly due to a read error. The TCR library protocol attached unique molecular identifiers to the individual cDNA molecules. TCRdb processed the 5' RACE reads anew with MiXCR; each CDR3 protein has one entry. The sample has fewer than 60,000 distinct CDR3 sequences; about 12% are singletons. The clonotype comes from an adult who was a healthcare worker with PCR-confirmed SARS-CoV-2 infection or an uninfected control (not recorded which). The material sequenced was whole blood. V gene TRBV7-2 combines with J gene TRBJ1-4, with 7 bases identical to TRBD1. For the CDR3, the DNA is TGTGCCAGCAGCCTCCGGGGAGGACAGGCCCAACAATTT. It codes for CASSLRGGQAQQF.